These 16 T cell receptor beta chains were sequenced from one sample in a study of cytomegalovirus exposure and HLA in healthy donors. PCR employed 60 Vbeta and 13 Jbeta primers. Libraries were prepared by immunoSEQ multiplex PCR; TCRdb keeps only in-frame clonotypes and omits some of them. The sample consists of roughly 150,000 clones, just over 75% of them appearing once. The sample comprised PBMCs. These TCRs come from a woman aged 40-49 years in good health and CMV-seronegative.

The chain joins TRBV5-6 to TRBJ2-7, with 8 bases matching TRBD1. Germline loops: CDR1 SGHDT, CDR2 YYEEEE. Trimming took 1 base from V and 0 from J; bases not matched to a gene: 3. The CDR3 has 15 amino acids. The CDR3 loop reads CASSLIGQGSYEQYF. The CDR3 DNA is TGTGCCAGCAGCTTGATTGGACAGGGCTCCTACGAGCAGTACTTC.

The sample holds a few counts of this clone. The chain joins TRBV28 to TRBJ2-7; a possible D gene is TRBD1 (6 bases). The germline gives CDR1 MDHEN, CDR2 SYDVKM. The germline V and J ends were trimmed by 3 bases and 2 bases, with 14 bases remaining between them. The CDR3 covers 15 residues. The CDR3 sequence is CASSLWGLPTYEQYF. DNA of the CDR3: TGTGCCAGCAGTTTGTGGGGGCTCCCTACCTACGAGCAGTACTTC.

V and J are TRBV29-1 and TRBJ2-3; 7 nucleotides match TRBD2. J lost 0 bases, V lost 6 bases, and 3 bases had no gene match. Germline loops: CDR1 SQVTM, CDR2 ANQGSEA. CDR3 size: 13 residues. This chain's CDR3 is CSVTSRSTDTQYF. CDR3 nucleotides: TGCAGCGTGACTAGCAGGAGCACAGATACGCAGTATTTT.

This chain joins TRBV6-5 and TRBJ2-6, with TRBD2 matching over 7 bases. Germline values: CDR1 MNHEY, CDR2 SVGAGI. The CDR3 is 15 residues long. V lost 8 bases to trimming and J lost 4 bases; unmatched junction nucleotides: 8. CDR3 in amino acids: CASQREGAGANVLTF. In DNA, the CDR3 is TGTGCCAGCCAGAGGGAGGGAGCCGGGGCCAACGTCCTGACTTTC.

This clone was observed a single time. This chain uses TRBV9 with TRBJ2-1; 9 bases match TRBD2. The CDR3 spans 16 residues. With 0 bases clipped from V and 4 bases from J, the junction kept 5 bases outside the gene matches. In germline, CDR1 is SGDLS, CDR2 YYNGEE. For the CDR3, the DNA is TGTGCCAGCAGCGTAGGGGCTAGCGGGACTTACAATGAGCAGTTCTTC. Its protein product is CASSVGASGTYNEQFF.

There are a few counts of this clone. This chain connects TRBV11-3 to TRBJ1-1, with D possibly being TRBD1 (6 bases). The CDR3 sequence is 13 residues long. The germline V and J ends were trimmed by 2 bases and 6 bases, with 10 bases remaining between them. Germline V gene lookup returns CDR1 SGHNT and CDR2 YENEEA. The CDR3 bases are TGTGCCAGCAGCTTACAGGGGCGGGCTGAAGCTTTCTTT. Translating gives CASSLQGRAEAFF.

The chain uses TRBV5-1 and TRBJ2-3; 11 positions match TRBD2. Germline CDR1 SGHRS, CDR2 YFSETQ. Germline trimming cut 1 base from V and 3 bases from J; bases unmatched to any gene: 10. The CDR3 has 18 residues. The CDR3 sequence is CASSLNGLAGGGTDTQYF. The CDR3 DNA sequence: TGCGCCAGCAGCTTGAATGGCTTAGCGGGAGGGGGAACAGATACGCAGTATTTT.

The rearrangement links TRBV7-9 to TRBJ1-2, with D tentatively TRBD1 (5 bases). V gave up 5 bases and J gave up 8 bases, with 18 bases separating them. The CDR3 extends over 14 amino acids. From germline, CDR1 is SEHNR and CDR2 FQNEAQ (reference sequence). CDR3 coding DNA: TGTGCCAGCAGCAGAGGGGAGGAAAGCAGGGGCTACACCTTC. Translating it yields CASSRGEESRGYTF.

This clone appeared once. This rearrangement joins TRBV5-1 to TRBJ2-3; 14 bases align to TRBD2. With 5 bases clipped from V and 1 base from J, the junction kept 3 bases outside the gene matches. Germline CDR1 SGHRS, CDR2 YFSETQ. The CDR3 runs to 16 residues. CDR3 sequence: CASSGLAGGGTDTQYF. Written as DNA, the CDR3 is TGCGCCAGCAGTGGACTAGCGGGAGGAGGCACAGATACGCAGTATTTT.

The chain joins TRBV19 to TRBJ1-1; D uncertain. CDR1 LNHDA and CDR2 SQIVND come from the germline V gene (reference sequence). The CDR3 is 14 amino acids. V was pared by 1 base and J by 7 bases, with 13 bases between. The CDR3: CASSIGWYSDEAFF. In nucleotides, the CDR3 is TGTGCCAGTAGTATAGGGTGGTATAGTGATGAAGCTTTCTTT.

This clone showed up just once. The V call is TRBV12-5, the J call TRBJ1-2, with TRBD1 identical over 8 bases. Germline V lookup: CDR1 LGHNT, CDR2 FRNRAP. J lost 6 bases, V lost 3 bases, and 18 bases had no gene match. This CDR3 region has 18 residues. This CDR3 is CASGFIVPGGQGVDGYTF. CDR3 DNA sequence: TGTGCTAGTGGTTTTATTGTGCCAGGGGGCCAAGGTGTCGATGGCTACACCTTC.

For the CDR3, the DNA is TGTGCCAGCAGTTTAACCGGGAGCACCAAAAATGAGCAGTTCTTC. Translating gives CASSLTGSTKNEQFF. The chain has TRBV28 and TRBJ2-1; perhaps TRBD2 as D (6 bases). V lost 2 bases to trimming and J lost 7 bases, with 15 bases between them. Germline V gene lookup returns CDR1 MDHEN and CDR2 SYDVKM. This CDR3 is built from 15 residues.

This clone was seen only a few times. The rearrangement uses TRBV4-2 and TRBJ2-1; 11 bases line up with TRBD2. Germline assignment: CDR1 LGHNA and CDR2 YNFKEQ. J was trimmed by 7 bases and V by 4 bases; bases with no gene match: 15. CDR3 length equals 18 residues. Written as DNA, the CDR3 is TGTGCCAGCAGCCCTAGGGGAACTAGCGGGAGTGGGTATAATGAGCAGTTCTTC. As protein: CASSPRGTSGSGYNEQFF.

This clone was found once. The gene calls are TRBV2 and TRBJ2-5, with TRBD1 matching 7 bases. Per the germline V gene, CDR1 is SNHLY and CDR2 is FYNNEI. The junction had 11 bases not matched to a gene; V was cut back by 8 bases and J by 5 bases. This CDR3 contains 14 residues. CDR3 protein: CASRRPGGRETQYF. The DNA for the CDR3 is TGTGCCAGCCGGCGTCCAGGGGGTCGGGAGACCCAGTACTTC.

The gene calls are TRBV7-9 and TRBJ2-5; 13 positions match TRBD2. Germline V lookup: CDR1 SEHNR, CDR2 FQNEAQ (reference sequence). The CDR3 contains 19 residues. J gave up 0 bases and V 3 bases, and 10 bases lay outside the gene matches. CDR3 in DNA: TGTGCCAGCAGCTTCGGGACTAGCGGGACAGGCCTGTACCAAGAGACCCAGTACTTC. It is translated as CASSFGTSGTGLYQETQYF. Drawing the rest from reference TRBV7-9 and TRBJ2-5, the complete variable domain is DTGVSQNPRHKITKRGQNVTFRCDPISEHNRLYWYRQTLGQGPEFLTYFQNEAQLEKSRLLSDRFSAERPKGSFSTLEIQRTEQGDSAMYLCASSFGTSGTGLYQETQYFGPGTRLLVL.

The chain uses TRBV5-1 and TRBJ2-7; 8 nucleotides agree with TRBD2. V lost 0 bases to trimming and J lost 0 bases; unmatched junction nucleotides: 2. CDR1 is SGHRS and CDR2 is YFSETQ in the germline V gene. CDR3 length equals 15 residues. The CDR3 region is CASSLVSGSSYEQYF. The CDR3 DNA reads as TGCGCCAGCAGCTTGGTCAGCGGGAGCTCCTACGAGCAGTACTTC.